This TCR beta chain was recorded in a study of molecular identifiers for immune sequencing clone quantification. From roughly 20,000 to 1,000,000 sorted cells, naive CD8 libraries were generated with 10%, 30% or 50% RNA. Germline CDR1 SEHNR, CDR2 FQNEAQ (reference sequence). The CDR3 runs to 14 residues. Remarks on this clonotype: One end of the junction fails to match germline, which may point to a read error.

TCRdb fed the PCR reads into MiXCR, producing one record per CDR3 protein. The table lists 400,000 to 600,000 distinct CDR3 sequences, over 20% of them singletons. The receptor comes from a human donor in good health. Some libraries in this study had Jurkat cell RNA spiked in. V gene TRBV7-9 combines with J gene TRBJ2-5, with D perhaps TRBD2 (6 bases). Sequencing was performed on naive CD8+ T cells from blood, with Jurkat cell RNA spiked in. This sample's subset: FACS-sorted CD8+CD4-CCR7+CD45RA+ naive T cells. In DNA form, the CDR3 reads TGTGCCAGCAACTTAGGAGGGATTCAAGAGACCCAGTACTTC. Its translation: CASNLGGIQETQYF. The full variable domain, in which reference TRBV7-9 and TRBJ2-5 provide the parts outside the CDR3, is DTGVSQNPRHKITKRGQNVTFRCDPISEHNRLYWYRQTLGQGPEFLTYFQNEAQLEKSRLLSDRFSAERPKGSFSTLEIQRTEQGDSAMYLCASNLGGIQETQYFGPGTRLLVL.